This T cell receptor (beta chain) was sequenced for a study of T cell repertoires in cytomegalovirus infection. Across the whole study: Both a matching HLA type and CMV infection were indicated by public TCR beta signatures.

Study-wide results and limits: Pooled public TCR beta family frequency picked out CMV carriers with the relevant HLA. Within the response measured ex vivo, HLA-C-restricted CMV-specific TCR beta clonotypes were dominant.

Using its own MiXCR run on the reads, TCRdb lists one record per CDR3 protein. This sample carries approximately 630,000 distinct CDR3 sequences, 20% to 25% of them seen once, and the ten largest clones take less than 9.5%. The V and J ends lost 5 bases and 7 bases respectively, with 14 bases between them. The CDR3 consists of 12 residues. Germline CDR1 and CDR2: DFQATT and SNEGSKA (reference sequence). A remark on this clonotype: No antigen is known for it.

The source material was CD8+ T cells from PBMCs. This sequence originates from a human donor in good health (CMV status not recorded). Some clones in this sample may be carry-over from other donors' samples. The V call is TRBV20-1, the J call TRBJ1-1; no reliable D call. The CDR3 DNA reads as TGCAGTGCTCTCGAGGCGGCCGGTGAAGCTTTCTTT. Its protein product is CSALEAAGEAFF.